Below are 22 T cell receptor beta chains sequenced from a single sample in a study of CD8 T cells in Susac syndrome. With random hexamers, roughly 0.45 to 1 ug RNA was reverse transcribed. Each CDR3 protein is one row after TCRdb ran MiXCR on the immunoSEQ multiplex PCR reads. The profile shows approximately 100,000 distinct CDR3 sequences, just under 95% of them singletons. The sequenced sample consisted of CD8+ T cells from PBMCs. Receptors originate from a human donor in good health.

The V and J genes are TRBV5-1 and TRBJ1-1, with 11 bases fitting TRBD1. The CDR3 extends over 15 amino acids. Germline V gene lookup returns CDR1 SGHRS and CDR2 YFSETQ. The V segment lost 4 bases and the J segment 4 bases; nucleotides outside the gene matches: 6. The CDR3, as DNA: TGCGCCAGCAGCGAACCGGGACAGGGGGGCACTGAAGCTTTCTTT. Protein product: CASSEPGQGGTEAFF.

This chain links TRBV12-3 or TRBV12-4 with TRBJ2-5; D gene uncertain. The CDR3 extends over 15 amino acids. V was cut by 4 bases and J by 3 bases, with 15 bases left in between. The CDR3 DNA sequence: TGTGCCAGCAGTTATGGATCTAGTTTCAAAGAGACCCAGTACTTC. Its protein is CASSYGSSFKETQYF.

The chain employs TRBV3-1 and TRBJ2-7; D is perhaps TRBD2 (6 bases). This CDR3 has 14 amino acids. Germline-derived CDR1 and CDR2 are LGHDT and YNNKEL (reference sequence). V was cut by 4 bases and J by 2 bases, with 12 bases left in between. In DNA, the CDR3 is TGTGCCAGCAGCCCCCGCGGGAAAACCTACGAGCAGTACTTC. Residues: CASSPRGKTYEQYF.

The chain carries TRBV5-6 and TRBJ2-5, with a tentative D call TRBD2 (7 bases). The germline V gene has CDR1 SGHDT and CDR2 YYEEEE. V was trimmed by 4 bases and J by 7 bases, leaving 17 bases between them. This CDR3 contains 14 residues. The CDR3 region has the DNA TGTGCCAGCAGCGCAGAGGGGGGGGCGGGGACCCAGTACTTC. Translating it yields CASSAEGGAGTQYF.

The CDR3 region is CASSSYGAGKAGNTIYF. The CDR3 nucleotides read TGTGCCAGCAGTTCATATGGCGCAGGGAAAGCTGGAAACACCATATATTTT. The J gene is TRBJ1-3, the V gene TRBV12-3 or TRBV12-4; D possibly corresponds to TRBD1 (5 bases). V lost 4 bases and J 2 bases, leaving 18 bases between the germline ends. The CDR3 covers 17 residues.

This clonotype showed up just a few times. J is TRBJ2-7 and V is TRBV12-3 or TRBV12-4; no reliable D call. V gave up 5 bases and J gave up 0 bases, with 5 bases separating them. CDR3 size: 12 residues. The DNA for the CDR3 is TGTGCCAGCAGTACAAGCTCCTACGAGCAGTACTTC. Encoded protein: CASSTSSYEQYF.

The sample holds one count of this clonotype. This chain links TRBV5-6 with TRBJ2-5; the D is unclear. The germline V and J ends were trimmed by 2 bases and 5 bases, with 19 bases remaining between them. Germline V gives CDR1 SGHDT, CDR2 YYEEEE. CDR3 size: 16 residues. The CDR3 DNA is TGTGCCAGCAGCTTCGGCGCGCCGAGCGTACGGGAGACCCAGTACTTC. It is translated as CASSFGAPSVRETQYF. The full variable domain, in which reference TRBV5-6 and TRBJ2-5 provide the parts outside the CDR3, is DAGVTQSPTHLIKTRGQQVTLRCSPKSGHDTVSWYQQALGQGPQFIFQYYEEEERQRGNFPDRFSGHQFPNYSSELNVNALLLGDSALYLCASSFGAPSVRETQYFGPGTRLLVL.

The J gene is TRBJ2-2, the V gene TRBV9, with D hard to call. V was trimmed by 5 bases and J by 7 bases, leaving 9 bases between them. Looked up from germline, CDR1 is SGDLS and CDR2 is YYNGEE. This CDR3 comprises 12 residues. The CDR3 is CASSLTDGELFF. CDR3 in DNA: TGTGCCAGCAGTCTCACTGACGGGGAGCTGTTTTTT.

This chain links TRBV7-2 with TRBJ2-7, with TRBD1 matching over 8 bases. Trimming took 3 bases from V and 6 from J; bases not matched to a gene: 7. This CDR3 comprises 14 residues. From germline, CDR1 is SGHTA and CDR2 FQGNSA. CDR3 loop: CASSFGTGHSEQYF. The CDR3 DNA reads as TGTGCCAGCAGCTTTGGGACAGGTCATTCCGAGCAGTACTTC.

J is TRBJ1-1 and V is TRBV7-8; TRBD1 matches at 11 bases. From germline, CDR1 is SGHVS and CDR2 FQNEAQ. J lost 4 bases, V lost 6 bases, and 10 bases had no gene match. This CDR3 is 16 amino acids long. The CDR3 nucleotides read TGTGCCAGCAGGTCCCCCGGACAGGGGGCGCCCACTGAAGCTTTCTTT. It specifies CASRSPGQGAPTEAFF.

The V call is TRBV5-8, the J call TRBJ2-2; 9 bases are a match to TRBD1. Germline V CDR1 and CDR2: SGHTS, YDEGEE. The V gene end was trimmed by 2 bases and the J gene end by 1 base; junction bases not matched to a gene: 3. This CDR3 is 16 amino acids long. CDR3 residues: CASSLPGQGNTGELFF. CDR3 sequence (DNA): TGTGCCAGCAGCTTACCGGGACAGGGGAACACCGGGGAGCTGTTTTTT.

The chain carries TRBV2 and TRBJ2-1; 10 nucleotides agree with TRBD1. The CDR3 has 13 amino acids. V shed 10 bases, J shed 7 bases, and the junction held 7 bases outside the gene matches. Germline V gene sequence: CDR1 SNHLY, CDR2 FYNNEI. CDR3 DNA: TGTGCCAATCCGGGACAGGGGCAAAATGAGCAGTTCTTC. This translates into CANPGQGQNEQFF.

In DNA form, the CDR3 reads TGTGCCAGCCACTTAAGAGGATCGACCGGGGAGCTGTTTTTT. Its protein is CASHLRGSTGELFF. The chain has TRBV13 and TRBJ2-2, with D uncertain. CDR1 is PRHDT, CDR2 FYEKMQ, per germline (reference sequence). V lost 8 bases to trimming and J lost 5 bases, with 15 bases between them. The CDR3 is 14 amino acids.

The chain uses TRBV29-1 and TRBJ2-2; 7 bases agree with TRBD2. CDR1 SQVTM and CDR2 ANQGSEA come from the germline V gene. V was pared by 4 bases and J by 6 bases, with 11 bases of the junction left unmatched. The CDR3 extends over 15 amino acids. In nucleotides, the CDR3 is TGCAGCGTTGCTCTCCGCAGGGCGGGGGCCGGGGAGCTGTTTTTT. Translated: CSVALRRAGAGELFF.

The chain employs TRBV3-1 and TRBJ2-6; D gene ambiguous. V lost 0 bases and J lost 1, with 7 bases in between. Germline V gives CDR1 LGHDT, CDR2 YNNKEL (reference sequence). CDR3 length equals 16 residues. The CDR3 nucleotides read TGTGCCAGCAGCCAAGACATAGGGTCTGGGGCCAACGTCCTGACTTTC. It codes for CASSQDIGSGANVLTF.

The J gene is TRBJ2-3, the V gene TRBV6-2 or TRBV6-3; perhaps TRBD2 as D (5 bases). The CDR3 covers 15 residues. Trimming left V 6 bases short and J 0 bases short, with 13 bases between. Per germline, CDR1 MNHEY and CDR2 SVGEGT. CDR3 protein: CASSWTFPSTDTQYF. DNA for the CDR3: TGTGCCAGCAGCTGGACTTTCCCTAGCACAGATACGCAGTATTTT.

The genes are TRBV6-5 and TRBJ1-5; 7 bases match TRBD1. Germline V CDR1 and CDR2: MNHEY, SVGAGI. Trimming at V came to 5 bases and at J to 2 bases, leaving 6 bases not matched to a gene. The CDR3 loop spans 15 amino acids. The CDR3 coding sequence is TGTGCCAGCAGTACAGGGGTTGGCGGCAATCAGCCCCAGCATTTT. Translated: CASSTGVGGNQPQHF.

This rearrangement joins TRBV5-1 to TRBJ1-2; D remains unclear. This CDR3 has 13 residues. V lost 4 bases and J lost 8, with 15 bases in between. Germline values: CDR1 SGHRS, CDR2 YFSETQ. This chain's CDR3 is CASSGIPGDGYTF. As DNA, the CDR3 is TGCGCCAGCAGCGGGATCCCGGGTGACGGCTACACCTTC.

The chain has TRBV29-1 and TRBJ1-1, with D perhaps TRBD1 (5 bases). Per the germline V gene, CDR1 is SQVTM and CDR2 is ANQGSEA. Between the trimmed V and J ends, which lost 4 bases and 5 bases, there was a span of 11 bases. The CDR3 sequence is 12 residues long. The CDR3 sequence: CSVAAGRTEAFF. The DNA of the CDR3 is TGCAGCGTTGCAGCAGGGAGGACTGAAGCTTTCTTT.

V usage is TRBV7-2 and J usage is TRBJ2-1; D is unresolved. CDR3 length: 13 residues. V was pared by 5 bases and J by 3 bases, with 8 bases between. CDR1 is SGHTA and CDR2 is FQGNSA in the germline V gene. The CDR3 nucleotides are TGTGCCAGCAGCGAACAGCACTACAATGAGCAGTTCTTC. This codes for CASSEQHYNEQFF.

The chain couples TRBV7-3 to TRBJ2-3, with 7 bases fitting TRBD1. Germline-derived CDR1 and CDR2 are SGHTA and FQGTGA. The CDR3 extends over 15 amino acids. Unmatched junction bases numbered 5, after V lost 5 bases and J lost 0 bases. CDR3 bases: TGTGCCAGCAGCCCACAGGGGCTTAGCACAGATACGCAGTATTTT. Translated, it gives CASSPQGLSTDTQYF.

The chain carries TRBV7-2 and TRBJ1-1, with TRBD1 matching 7 bases. V lost 5 bases to trimming and J lost 4 bases; unmatched junction nucleotides: 7. Germline CDR1 SGHTA, CDR2 FQGNSA. The CDR3 length is 14 residues. The CDR3 here is CASSPADRVTEAFF. CDR3 DNA sequence: TGTGCCAGCAGCCCCGCCGACAGGGTCACTGAAGCTTTCTTT.